The entry below describes one T cell receptor (beta chain). This specimen comes from a study of blood T cell repertoires in COVID-19. The overall study: Italy, Spain and the United States were the sources of the convalescent and acute COVID-19 samples.

As handled by the study authors: Nucleated cell number was recorded as an estimate derived from reference gene primer amplification. The data were produced by immunoSEQ multiplex PCR, yet TCRdb's version contains in-frame clones alone and is incomplete. V and J calls and clone size follow that table, whereas D and trimming were derived from the DNA. The table shows approximately 300,000 clones, with 90% occurring only once. Within the 2 weeks before study entry, each person in the exposed group met a COVID-19 case. V shed 4 bases and J shed 7 bases, with 13 bases lying between them. Per germline, CDR1 LGHDT and CDR2 YNNKEL (reference sequence). The CDR3 totals 13 residues.

The sequencing sample was made of PBMCs or T cells enriched from blood (not recorded which). The sequence was collected from a woman in her 30s who had been exposed to COVID-19. This chain uses TRBV3-1 (or the pseudogene TRBV3-2) with TRBJ1-1; D perhaps matches TRBD1 (5 bases). Written as DNA, the CDR3 is TGTGCCAGCAGCCTCAGGGATTTAGGTGAAGCTTTCTTT. Its protein product is CASSLRDLGEAFF.